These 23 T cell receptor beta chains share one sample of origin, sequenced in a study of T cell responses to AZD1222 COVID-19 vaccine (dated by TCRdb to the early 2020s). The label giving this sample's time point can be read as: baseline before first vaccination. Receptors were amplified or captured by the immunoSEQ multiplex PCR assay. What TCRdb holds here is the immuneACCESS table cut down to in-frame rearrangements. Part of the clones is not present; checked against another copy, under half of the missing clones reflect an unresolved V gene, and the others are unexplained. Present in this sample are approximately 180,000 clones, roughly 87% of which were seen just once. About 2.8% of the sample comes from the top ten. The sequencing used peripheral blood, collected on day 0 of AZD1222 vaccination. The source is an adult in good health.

The CDR3 DNA follows: TGTGCCAGCAGCGTAGGTGGAAGCGACACTGAAGCTTTCTTT. Encoded protein: CASSVGGSDTEAFF. This chain joins TRBV9 and TRBJ1-1, with no clear D. Trimming took 0 bases from V and 3 from J, leaving 9 bases between them. CDR1 and CDR2 from the germline V gene are SGDLS and YYNGEE. The CDR3 extends over 14 amino acids.

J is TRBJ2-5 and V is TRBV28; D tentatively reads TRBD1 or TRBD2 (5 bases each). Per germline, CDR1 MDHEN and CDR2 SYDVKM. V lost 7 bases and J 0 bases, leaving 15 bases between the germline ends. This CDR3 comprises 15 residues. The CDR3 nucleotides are TGTGCCAGCAAGACTGTCAGGGAGTACCAAGAGACCCAGTACTTC. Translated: CASKTVREYQETQYF.

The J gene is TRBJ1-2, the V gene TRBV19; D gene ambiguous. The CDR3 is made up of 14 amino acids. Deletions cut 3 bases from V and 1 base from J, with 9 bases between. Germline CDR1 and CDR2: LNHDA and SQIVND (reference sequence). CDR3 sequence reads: CASSMVRLNYGYTF. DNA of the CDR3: TGTGCCAGTAGTATGGTCCGGCTTAACTATGGCTACACCTTC.

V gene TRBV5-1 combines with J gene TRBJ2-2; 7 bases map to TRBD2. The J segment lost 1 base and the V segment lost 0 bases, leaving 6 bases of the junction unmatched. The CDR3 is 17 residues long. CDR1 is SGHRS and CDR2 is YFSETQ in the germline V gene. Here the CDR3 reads CASSLAVASGNTGELFF. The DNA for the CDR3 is TGCGCCAGCAGCTTGGCAGTTGCTAGCGGGAACACCGGGGAGCTGTTTTTT.

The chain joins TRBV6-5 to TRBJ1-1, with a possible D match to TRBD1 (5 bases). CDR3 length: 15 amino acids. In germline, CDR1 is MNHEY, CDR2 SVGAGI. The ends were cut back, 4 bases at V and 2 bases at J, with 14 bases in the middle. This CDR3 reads CASSSTTDPNTEAFF. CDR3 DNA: TGTGCCAGCAGTTCCACGACAGATCCTAACACTGAAGCTTTCTTT.

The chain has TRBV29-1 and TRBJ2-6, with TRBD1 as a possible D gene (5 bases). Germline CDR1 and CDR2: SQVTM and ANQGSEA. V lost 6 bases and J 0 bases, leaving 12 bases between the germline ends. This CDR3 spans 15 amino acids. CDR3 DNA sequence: TGCAGCGTCCTCCTCGACAGCTCTGGGGCCAACGTCCTGACTTTC. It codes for CSVLLDSSGANVLTF.

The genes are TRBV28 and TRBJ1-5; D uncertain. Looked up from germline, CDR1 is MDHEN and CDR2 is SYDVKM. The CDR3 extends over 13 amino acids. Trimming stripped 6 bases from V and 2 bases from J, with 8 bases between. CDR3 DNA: TGTGCCAGCAGAGCCGGGGGCAATCAGCCCCAGCATTTT. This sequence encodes CASRAGGNQPQHF.

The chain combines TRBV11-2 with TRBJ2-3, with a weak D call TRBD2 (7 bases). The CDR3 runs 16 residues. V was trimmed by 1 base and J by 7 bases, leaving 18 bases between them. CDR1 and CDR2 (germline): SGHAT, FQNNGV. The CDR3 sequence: CASSLGGGLASNTQYF. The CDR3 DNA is TGTGCCAGCAGCTTAGGGGGGGGGCTAGCGTCGAATACGCAGTATTTT.

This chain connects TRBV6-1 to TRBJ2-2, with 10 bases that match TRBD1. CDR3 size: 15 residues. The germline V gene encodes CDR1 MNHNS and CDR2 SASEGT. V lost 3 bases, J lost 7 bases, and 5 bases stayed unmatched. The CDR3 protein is CASSDEGQGLGELFF. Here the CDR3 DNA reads TGTGCCAGCAGTGACGAGGGACAGGGGCTCGGGGAGCTGTTTTTT.

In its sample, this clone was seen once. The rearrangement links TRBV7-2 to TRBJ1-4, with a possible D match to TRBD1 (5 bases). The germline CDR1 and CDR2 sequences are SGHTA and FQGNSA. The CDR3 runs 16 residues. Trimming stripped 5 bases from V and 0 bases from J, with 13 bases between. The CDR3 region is CASSQKRGATNEKLFF. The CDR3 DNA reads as TGTGCCAGCAGCCAAAAGAGGGGTGCAACTAATGAAAAACTGTTTTTT.

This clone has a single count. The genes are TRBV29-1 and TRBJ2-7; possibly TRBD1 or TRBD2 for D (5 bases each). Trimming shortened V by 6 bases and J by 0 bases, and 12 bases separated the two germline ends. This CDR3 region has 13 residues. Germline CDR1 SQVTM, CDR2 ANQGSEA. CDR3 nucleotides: TGCAGCGTCCGGGACGGAGCCTCCTACGAGCAGTACTTC. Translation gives CSVRDGASYEQYF.

In DNA, the CDR3 is TGTGCCAGTAGTAGCGCCGGGACAGTGACCTACAATGAGCAGTTCTTC. It encodes CASSSAGTVTYNEQFF. This sequence joins TRBV19 and TRBJ2-1, with 7 bases that match TRBD1. Germline trimming cut 4 bases from V and 2 bases from J; bases unmatched to any gene: 8. The CDR3 is 16 residues long. Germline-derived CDR1 and CDR2 are LNHDA and SQIVND (reference sequence).

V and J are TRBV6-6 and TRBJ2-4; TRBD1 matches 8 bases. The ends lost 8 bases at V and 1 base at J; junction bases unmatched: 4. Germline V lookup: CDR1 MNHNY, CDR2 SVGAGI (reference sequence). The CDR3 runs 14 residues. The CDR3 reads CASEDRDAKNIQYF. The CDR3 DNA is TGTGCCAGCGAGGACAGGGACGCCAAAAACATTCAGTACTTC.

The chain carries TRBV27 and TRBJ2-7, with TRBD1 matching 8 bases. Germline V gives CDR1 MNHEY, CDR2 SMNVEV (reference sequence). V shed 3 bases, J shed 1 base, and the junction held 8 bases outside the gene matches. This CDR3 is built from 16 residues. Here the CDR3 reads CASSFSRTGPSYEQYF. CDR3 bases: TGTGCCAGCAGTTTTAGTAGGACAGGGCCTTCCTACGAGCAGTACTTC.

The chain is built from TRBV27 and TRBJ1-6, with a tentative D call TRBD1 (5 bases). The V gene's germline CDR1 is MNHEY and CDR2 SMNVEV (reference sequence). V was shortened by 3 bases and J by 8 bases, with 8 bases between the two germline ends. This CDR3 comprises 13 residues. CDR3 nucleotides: TGTGCCAGCAGTTTGGGGGGGGATTCACCCCTCCACTTT. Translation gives CASSLGGDSPLHF.

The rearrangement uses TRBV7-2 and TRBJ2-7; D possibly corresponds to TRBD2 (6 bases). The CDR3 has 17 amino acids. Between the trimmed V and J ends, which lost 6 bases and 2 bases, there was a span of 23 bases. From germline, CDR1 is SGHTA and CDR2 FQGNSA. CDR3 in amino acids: CASSLRLVGPPPYEQYF. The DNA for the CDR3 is TGTGCCAGCAGTCTTAGACTAGTAGGACCCCCCCCCTACGAGCAGTACTTC.

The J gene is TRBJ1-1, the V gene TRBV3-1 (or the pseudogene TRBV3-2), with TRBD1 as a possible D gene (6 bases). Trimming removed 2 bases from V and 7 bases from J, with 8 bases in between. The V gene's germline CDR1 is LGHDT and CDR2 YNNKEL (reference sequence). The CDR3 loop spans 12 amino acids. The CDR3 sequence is CASSQQGIEAFF. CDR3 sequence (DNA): TGTGCCAGCAGCCAACAGGGGATTGAAGCTTTCTTT.

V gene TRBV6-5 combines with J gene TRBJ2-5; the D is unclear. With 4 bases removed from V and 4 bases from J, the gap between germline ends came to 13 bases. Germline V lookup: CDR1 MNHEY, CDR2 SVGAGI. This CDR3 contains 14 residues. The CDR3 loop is CASSSGPNRETQYF. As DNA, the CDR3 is TGTGCCAGCAGTTCCGGGCCCAACCGAGAGACCCAGTACTTC.

CDR3 nucleotide sequence: TGTGCCAGCAGCGTAGGTGCTAGCGGGACCTACGAGCAGTACTTC. Protein product: CASSVGASGTYEQYF. The J gene is TRBJ2-7, the V gene TRBV9; 9 bases fit TRBD2. CDR1 is SGDLS and CDR2 is YYNGEE in the germline V gene. The CDR3 is 15 amino acids. V lost 0 bases to trimming and J lost 2 bases; unmatched junction nucleotides: 3.

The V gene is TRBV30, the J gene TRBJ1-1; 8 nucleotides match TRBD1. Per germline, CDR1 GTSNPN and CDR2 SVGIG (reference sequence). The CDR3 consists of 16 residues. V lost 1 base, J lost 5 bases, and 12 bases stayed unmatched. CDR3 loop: CAWSAQGVGGNTEAFF. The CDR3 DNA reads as TGTGCCTGGAGTGCACAGGGGGTAGGGGGAAATACTGAAGCTTTCTTT.

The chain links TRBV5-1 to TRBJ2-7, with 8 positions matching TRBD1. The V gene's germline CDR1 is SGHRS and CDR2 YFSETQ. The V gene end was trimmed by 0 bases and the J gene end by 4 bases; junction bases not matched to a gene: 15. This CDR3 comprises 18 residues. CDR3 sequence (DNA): TGCGCCAGCAGCTTGGCCCACGCAGGGGGCCCTCCCCAGTACGAGCAGTACTTC. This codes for CASSLAHAGGPPQYEQYF.

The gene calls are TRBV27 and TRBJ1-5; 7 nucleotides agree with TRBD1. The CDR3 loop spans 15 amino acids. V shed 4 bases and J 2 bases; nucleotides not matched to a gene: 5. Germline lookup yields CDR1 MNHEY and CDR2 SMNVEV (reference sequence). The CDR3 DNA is TGTGCCAGCAGTTCCCCAGGGGGTGGCAATCAGCCCCAGCATTTT. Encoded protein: CASSSPGGGNQPQHF.

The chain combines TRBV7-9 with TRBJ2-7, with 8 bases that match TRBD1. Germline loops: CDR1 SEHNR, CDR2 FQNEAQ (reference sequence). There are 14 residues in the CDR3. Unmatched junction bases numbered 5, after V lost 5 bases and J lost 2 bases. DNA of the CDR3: TGTGCCAGCAGCCGACAGGGGTCTACCTACGAGCAGTACTTC. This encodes CASSRQGSTYEQYF. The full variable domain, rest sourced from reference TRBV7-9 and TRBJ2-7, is DTGVSQNPRHKITKRGQNVTFRCDPISEHNRLYWYRQTLGQGPEFLTYFQNEAQLEKSRLLSDRFSAERPKGSFSTLEIQRTEQGDSAMYLCASSRQGSTYEQYFGPGTRLTVT.